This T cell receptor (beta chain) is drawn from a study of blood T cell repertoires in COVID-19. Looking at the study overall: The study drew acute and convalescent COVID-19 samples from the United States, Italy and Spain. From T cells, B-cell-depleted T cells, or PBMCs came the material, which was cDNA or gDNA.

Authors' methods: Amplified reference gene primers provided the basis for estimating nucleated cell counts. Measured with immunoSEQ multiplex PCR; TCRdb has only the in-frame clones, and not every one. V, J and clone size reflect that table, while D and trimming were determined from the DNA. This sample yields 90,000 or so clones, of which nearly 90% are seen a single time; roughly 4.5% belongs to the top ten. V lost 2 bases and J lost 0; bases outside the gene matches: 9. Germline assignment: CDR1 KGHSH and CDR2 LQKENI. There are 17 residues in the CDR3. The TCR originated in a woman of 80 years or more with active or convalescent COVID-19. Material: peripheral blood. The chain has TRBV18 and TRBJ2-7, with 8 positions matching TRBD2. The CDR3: CASSPSAGVAISYEQYF. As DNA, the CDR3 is TGTGCCAGCTCACCATCAGCGGGAGTGGCTATCTCCTACGAGCAGTACTTC.